What follows describes a single T cell receptor (beta chain). Researchers took RNA transcripts and amplified TCR beta CDR3 regions from them. Scientists carried out first-round RT-PCR using HTBI primers and then a second-round multiplex PCR. TCRdb reprocessed the multiplex PCR reads with MiXCR, giving one entry per CDR3 protein. The sample holds over a million distinct CDR3 sequences, about two fifths seen once. V lost 4 bases to trimming and J lost 6 bases, with 25 bases between them. CDR1 SEHNR and CDR2 FQNEAQ come from the germline V gene (reference sequence). The CDR3 covers 17 residues. The source of the sample is a study of Graves' ophthalmopathy and Graves' hyperthyroidism.

Sequencing was carried out using peripheral blood or thyroid tissue (not recorded which). The origin of this receptor is an adult man with Graves' hyperthyroidism. J is TRBJ2-7 and V is TRBV7-9; possibly TRBD2 for D (6 bases). This CDR3 is CASSSIPLATSHCEQYF. The CDR3, as DNA: TGTGCCAGCAGCTCTATCCCCCTAGCGACGTCTCACTGCGAGCAGTACTTC.